This section outlines one TCR beta chain sequence together with its context. The antigen remains unidentified. Sequenced by immunoSEQ multiplex PCR; TCRdb stores in-frame clones only, minus some. The table records about 81,000 clones, 90% of them present only once. Per germline, CDR1 SGDLS and CDR2 YYNGEE. The CDR3 is 19 residues long. The V and J ends lost 3 bases and 3 bases, in that order; junction bases with no gene match: 10. The entry originates in a study of T cell responses to AZD1222 COVID-19 vaccine. Study results and caveats: Spike-wide vaccine-associated CD4 TCRs dominated at 160-218 and 743-854. The number of AZD1222 recipients seropositive at baseline was only five or six. Clonal diversity was possibly underestimated, and white British individuals and females predominated among donors.

This sequence joins TRBV9 and TRBJ2-3; 16 bases align to TRBD2. The receptor was derived from an adult who received the AZD1222 COVID-19 vaccine. The sample consisted of peripheral blood, taken 28 days after the second AZD1222 dose. CDR3 DNA: TGTGCCAGCAGCGCAACTCCGGGACTAGCGGGGGGGAGAACAGATACGCAGTATTTT. It encodes CASSATPGLAGGRTDTQYF. The full variable domain, completed using reference TRBV9 and TRBJ2-3, is DSGVTQTPKHLITATGQRVTLRCSPRSGDLSVYWYQQSLDQGLQFLIQYYNGEERAKGNILERFSAQQFPDLHSELNLSSLELGDSALYFCASSATPGLAGGRTDTQYFGPGTRLTVL.